This T cell receptor (beta chain) appears in the sequencing data of a study of T cells after yellow fever vaccination. Many counts were recorded for this clonotype. The V end lost 0 bases, the J end lost 1 base, and 7 bases lay between the germline ends. The CDR3 length is 14 residues. Germline lookup yields CDR1 SGDLS and CDR2 YYNGEE. Using its own MiXCR run on the 5' RACE reads, TCRdb lists one record per CDR3 protein. The sample contains around 320,000 distinct CDR3 sequences, approximately 4.3% of which appear only once. This clonotype was obtained from a man aged 18-30 years who received the YFV17D yellow fever vaccine. The sequences come from PBMCs, collected 15 days after the yellow fever booster vaccination. The chain joins TRBV9 to TRBJ1-1; D not resolved. CDR3 residues: CASSVGVGNTEAFF. DNA for the CDR3: TGTGCCAGCAGCGTAGGTGTGGGGAACACTGAAGCTTTCTTT.